This T cell receptor (beta chain) was found in a study of T cell responses to AZD1222 COVID-19 vaccine. V lost 2 bases and J lost 4, with 7 bases in between. This CDR3 is 13 amino acids long. Germline V gene lookup returns CDR1 SGHNT and CDR2 YYREEE (reference sequence). TCRdb's table, derived via immunoSEQ multiplex PCR, lists solely in-frame clones and lacks some. This table holds approximately 110,000 clones, roughly 84% found once. The V gene is TRBV5-4, the J gene TRBJ2-1; tentatively, D is TRBD1 (6 bases). The TCR originated in an adult in good health. This material consisted of peripheral blood, taken on day 0 of AZD1222 vaccination. CDR3 residues: CASSFDRYNEQFF. The CDR3 DNA reads as TGTGCCAGCAGCTTCGACAGGTACAATGAGCAGTTCTTC.